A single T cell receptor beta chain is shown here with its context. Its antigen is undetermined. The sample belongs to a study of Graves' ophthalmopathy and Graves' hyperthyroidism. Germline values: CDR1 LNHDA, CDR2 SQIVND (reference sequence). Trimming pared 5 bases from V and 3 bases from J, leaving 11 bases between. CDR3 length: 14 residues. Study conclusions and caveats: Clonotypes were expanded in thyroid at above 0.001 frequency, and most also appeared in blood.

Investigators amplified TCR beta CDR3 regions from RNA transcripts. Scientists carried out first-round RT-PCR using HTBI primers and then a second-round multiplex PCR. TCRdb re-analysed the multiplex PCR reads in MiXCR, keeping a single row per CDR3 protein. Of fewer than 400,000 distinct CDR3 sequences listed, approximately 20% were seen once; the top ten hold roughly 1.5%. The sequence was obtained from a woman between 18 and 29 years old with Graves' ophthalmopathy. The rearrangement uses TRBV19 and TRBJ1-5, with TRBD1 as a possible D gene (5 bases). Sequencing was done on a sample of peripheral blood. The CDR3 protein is CASSPGHTNQPQHF. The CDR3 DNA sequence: TGTGCCAGTAGTCCAGGACACACCAATCAGCCCCAGCATTTT.